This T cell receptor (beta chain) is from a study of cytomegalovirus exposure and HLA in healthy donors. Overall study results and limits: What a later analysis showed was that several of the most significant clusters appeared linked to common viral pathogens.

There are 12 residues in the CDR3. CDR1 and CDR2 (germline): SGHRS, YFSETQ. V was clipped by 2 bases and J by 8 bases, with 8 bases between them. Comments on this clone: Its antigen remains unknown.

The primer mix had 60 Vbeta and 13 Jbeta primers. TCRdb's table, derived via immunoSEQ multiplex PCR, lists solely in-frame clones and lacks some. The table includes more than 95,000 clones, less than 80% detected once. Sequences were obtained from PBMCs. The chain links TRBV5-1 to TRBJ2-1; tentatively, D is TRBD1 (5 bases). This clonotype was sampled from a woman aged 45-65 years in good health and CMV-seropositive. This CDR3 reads CASSLQGDEQFF. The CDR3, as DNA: TGCGCCAGCAGCTTACAAGGGGATGAGCAGTTCTTC.